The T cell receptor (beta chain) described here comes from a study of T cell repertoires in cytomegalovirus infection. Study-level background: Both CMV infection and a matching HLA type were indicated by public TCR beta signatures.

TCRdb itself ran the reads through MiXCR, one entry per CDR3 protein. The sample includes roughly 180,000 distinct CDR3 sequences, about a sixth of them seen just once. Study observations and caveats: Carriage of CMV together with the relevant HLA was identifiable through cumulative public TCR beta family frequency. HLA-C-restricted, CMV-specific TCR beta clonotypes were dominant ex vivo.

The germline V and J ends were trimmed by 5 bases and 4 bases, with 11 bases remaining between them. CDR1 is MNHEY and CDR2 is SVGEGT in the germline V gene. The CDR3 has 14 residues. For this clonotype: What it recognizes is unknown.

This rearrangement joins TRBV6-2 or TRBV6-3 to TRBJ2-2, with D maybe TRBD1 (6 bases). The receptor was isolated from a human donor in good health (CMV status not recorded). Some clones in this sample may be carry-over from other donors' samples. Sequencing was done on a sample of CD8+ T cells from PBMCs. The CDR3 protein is CASSKDSTTGELFF. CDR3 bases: TGTGCCAGCAGTAAGGACAGCACCACCGGGGAGCTGTTTTTT.